The 16 T cell receptor beta chains listed next were all sequenced from one sample in a study of T cells in Graves' hyperthyroidism and ophthalmopathy. The CDR3 regions of TCR beta were amplified from RNA transcripts. With the HTBI primer set, the TCR CDR3 went through a first round of RT-PCR. Each CDR3 protein gets one entry after TCRdb re-called the multiplex PCR reads with MiXCR. The sample lists fewer than 450,000 distinct CDR3 sequences; roughly 15% were seen once. The sequenced sample consisted of blood. The receptor source for this set is a woman younger than 45 with Graves' hyperthyroidism that later progressed to Graves' ophthalmopathy.

This chain connects TRBV5-4 to TRBJ1-1; the D gene is possibly TRBD1 (6 bases). Germline CDR1 SGHNT, CDR2 YYREEE (reference sequence). V dropped 4 bases and J dropped 1 base, with 8 bases sitting between them. The CDR3 consists of 13 residues. Written as DNA, the CDR3 is TGTGCCAGCAGCATGGACAGGAACACTGAAGCTTTCTTT. Its translation: CASSMDRNTEAFF. Based on the CDR3 plus reference TRBV5-4 and TRBJ1-1, the full variable domain is ETGVTQSPTHLIKTRGQQVTLRCSSQSGHNTVSWYQQALGQGPQFIFQYYREEENGRGNFPPRFSGLQFPNYSSELNVNALELDDSALYLCASSMDRNTEAFFGQGTRLTVV.

This clonotype has a count of ten or more. V gene TRBV11-2 combines with J gene TRBJ1-3; D unclear. Trimming removed 1 base at V and 4 bases at J, with 5 bases between. CDR3 length: 13 amino acids. Germline V gene data show CDR1 as SGHAT and CDR2 as FQNNGV. CDR3 loop: CASSLVPGNTIYF. In nucleotides, the CDR3 is TGTGCCAGCAGCTTAGTTCCGGGAAACACCATATATTTT.

This clonotype was counted at least ten times. The J gene is TRBJ2-7, the V gene TRBV12-3 or TRBV12-4; 8 bases match TRBD1. V lost 4 bases and J lost 3; bases outside the gene matches: 8. This CDR3 has 15 residues. CDR3 DNA sequence: TGTGCCAGCAGTTACGCAATCAGGGGGCTCTACGAGCAGTACTTC. It encodes CASSYAIRGLYEQYF.

This rearrangement joins TRBV30 to TRBJ2-1, with 9 bases lining up with TRBD2. CDR1 is GTSNPN, CDR2 SVGIG, per germline (reference sequence). V shed 2 bases, J shed 8 bases, and the junction held 10 bases outside the gene matches. This CDR3 contains 15 residues. The CDR3 DNA is TGTGCCTGGAGTATGGCGGGAGGGATGATTGATGAGCAGTTCTTC. As protein: CAWSMAGGMIDEQFF.

There are many counts of this clonotype. The genes are TRBV7-9 and TRBJ1-1, with TRBD1 matching 9 bases. J lost 4 bases, V lost 5 bases, and 8 bases had no gene match. CDR3 length: 15 amino acids. Germline V CDR1 and CDR2: SEHNR, FQNEAQ (reference sequence). The DNA of the CDR3 is TGTGCCAGCAGCCCCAAGGGACAGGGTGTCACTGAAGCTTTCTTT. Its translation: CASSPKGQGVTEAFF.

This clonotype was detected ten times or more. The genes are TRBV7-9 and TRBJ2-6; unclear D gene. Trimming removed 1 base from V and 1 base from J, with 5 bases in between. The CDR3 has 15 residues. Germline CDR1 is SEHNR and CDR2 is FQNEAQ (reference sequence). CDR3 sequence (DNA): TGTGCCAGCAGCTTAGGACTGTCTGGGGCCAACGTCCTGACTTTC. This translates into CASSLGLSGANVLTF.

This clonotype was recorded at least ten times. The chain carries TRBV5-1 and TRBJ2-1, with D possibly TRBD1 on 6 matching bases. Deletions cut 0 bases from V and 0 bases from J, with 10 bases between. CDR1 and CDR2 from the germline V gene are SGHRS and YFSETQ. This CDR3 contains 16 residues. In DNA form, the CDR3 reads TGCGCCAGCAGCTTGGTAGGGGGTAGCTCCTACAATGAGCAGTTCTTC. Protein sequence: CASSLVGGSSYNEQFF.

This clonotype was detected ten times or more. V is TRBV2 and J is TRBJ1-2, with D hard to call. The V end was cut by 6 bases, the J end by 1 base, with 15 bases between. The V gene's germline CDR1 is SNHLY and CDR2 FYNNEI. This CDR3 comprises 15 residues. CDR3 residues: CASSQRTAINYGYTF. CDR3 nucleotides: TGTGCCAGCAGCCAGCGGACTGCGATTAACTATGGCTACACCTTC.

This clonotype has at least ten counts. The chain employs TRBV28 and TRBJ2-5; the match to TRBD2 covers 13 bases. The V gene's germline CDR1 is MDHEN and CDR2 SYDVKM. Unmatched junction bases numbered 15, after V lost 2 bases and J lost 3 bases. The CDR3 is made up of 20 amino acids. As DNA, the CDR3 is TGTGCCAGCAGTTTAAGAAGGTGGAAACTAGCGGGAGGGAAAAAAGAGACCCAGTACTTC. Its protein product is CASSLRRWKLAGGKKETQYF.

This clonotype was picked up many times. The chain uses TRBV2 and TRBJ1-2, with 7 bases identical to TRBD1. CDR1 is SNHLY, CDR2 FYNNEI, per germline. The V segment lost 10 bases and the J segment 2 bases; nucleotides outside the gene matches: 7. The CDR3 covers 13 residues. CDR3 protein: CAMQTGANYGYTF. CDR3 sequence (DNA): TGTGCCATGCAAACAGGGGCCAACTATGGCTACACCTTC.

At least ten counts were recorded for this clonotype. V and J are TRBV20-1 and TRBJ1-2, with unresolved D. CDR3 size: 12 residues. Germline assignment: CDR1 DFQATT and CDR2 SNEGSKA (reference sequence). CDR3 in amino acids: CGVEVRTYGYTF. The CDR3 DNA is TGCGGAGTGGAGGTCAGAACCTATGGCTACACCTTC.

The rearrangement joins TRBV7-6 to TRBJ2-3, with a weak D call TRBD1 (6 bases). The CDR3 is 15 residues long. CDR1 is SGHVS and CDR2 is FNYEAQ in the germline V gene. V gave up 6 bases and J gave up 2 bases, with 15 bases separating them. The CDR3 bases are TGTGCCAGCAGTCCCACAGGGATGGCCACAGATACGCAGTATTTT. Amino acids: CASSPTGMATDTQYF.

Only a few counts were recorded for this clonotype. The chain combines TRBV4-2 with TRBJ1-5; D may be TRBD1 (6 bases). CDR1 and CDR2 (germline): LGHNA, YNFKEQ. V was pared by 4 bases and J by 2 bases, with 15 bases between. CDR3 length: 16 amino acids. The CDR3: CASSPTGLNGNQPQHF. The DNA for the CDR3 is TGTGCCAGCAGCCCGACAGGTCTTAACGGCAATCAGCCCCAGCATTTT.

V gene TRBV18 combines with J gene TRBJ2-3, with 7 bases matching TRBD2. The CDR3 consists of 17 residues. Germline values: CDR1 KGHSH, CDR2 LQKENI. The V and J ends lost 8 bases and 2 bases, in that order; junction bases with no gene match: 16. The CDR3 sequence is CASASGRGLAATDTQYF. CDR3 nucleotide sequence: TGTGCCAGCGCATCCGGCCGTGGTCTAGCGGCCACAGATACGCAGTATTTT.

A note on this clonotype: Sequence at one end of the junction differs from germline and may be a read error. This sequence joins TRBV7-8 and TRBJ2-5; 13 bases align to TRBD2. The CDR3 sequence is 15 residues long. Germline lookup yields CDR1 SGHVS and CDR2 FQNEAQ. The CDR3 nucleotides are TGTGCCAGCAGCTTAGGACTAGCGGGAGGAGAGAACCAGTACTTC. This sequence encodes CASSLGLAGGENQYF.

This clonotype was picked up many times. The CDR3 protein is CASSPEGQRRGEQFF. For the CDR3, the DNA is TGTGCCAGCTCACCAGAAGGCCAAAGGAGGGGTGAGCAGTTCTTC. This chain links TRBV18 with TRBJ2-1; D possibly corresponds to TRBD2 (6 bases). This CDR3 is built from 15 residues. Germline lookup yields CDR1 KGHSH and CDR2 LQKENI. Deletions cut 2 bases from V and 9 bases from J, with 17 bases between.